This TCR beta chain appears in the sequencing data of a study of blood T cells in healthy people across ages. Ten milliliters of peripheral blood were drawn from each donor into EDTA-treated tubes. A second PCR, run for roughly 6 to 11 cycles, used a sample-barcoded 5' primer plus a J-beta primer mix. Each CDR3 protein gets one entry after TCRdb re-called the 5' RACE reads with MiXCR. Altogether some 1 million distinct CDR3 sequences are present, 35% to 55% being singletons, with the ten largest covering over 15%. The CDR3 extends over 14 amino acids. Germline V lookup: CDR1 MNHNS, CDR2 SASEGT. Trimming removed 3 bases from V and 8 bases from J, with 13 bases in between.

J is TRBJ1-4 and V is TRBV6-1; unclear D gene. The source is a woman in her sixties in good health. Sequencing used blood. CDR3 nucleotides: TGTGCCAGCAGTGATCGGAGGCCTGGGGAAAAACTGTTTTTT. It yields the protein CASSDRRPGEKLFF.